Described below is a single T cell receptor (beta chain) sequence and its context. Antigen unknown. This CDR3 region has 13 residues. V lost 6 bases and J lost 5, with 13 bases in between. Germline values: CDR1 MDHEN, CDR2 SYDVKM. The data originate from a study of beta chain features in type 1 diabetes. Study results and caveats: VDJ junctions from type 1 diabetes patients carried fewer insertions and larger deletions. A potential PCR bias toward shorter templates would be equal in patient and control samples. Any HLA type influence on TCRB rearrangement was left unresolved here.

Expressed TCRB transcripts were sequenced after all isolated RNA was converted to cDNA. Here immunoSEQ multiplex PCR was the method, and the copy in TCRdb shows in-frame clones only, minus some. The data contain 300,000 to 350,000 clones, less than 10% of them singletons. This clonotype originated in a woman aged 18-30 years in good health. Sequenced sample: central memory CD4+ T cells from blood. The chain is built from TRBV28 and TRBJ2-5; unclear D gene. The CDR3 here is CASSADLWETQYF. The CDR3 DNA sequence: TGTGCCAGCAGCGCAGACCTATGGGAGACCCAGTACTTC.